The clone carrying this T cell receptor (beta chain) was picked up many times. Its target is unknown. Germline trimming cut 6 bases from V and 3 bases from J; bases unmatched to any gene: 4. Germline CDR1 and CDR2: MGHDK and SYGVNS. There are 14 residues in the CDR3. A sample-barcoded 5' primer and a J-beta primer mix were used in a second PCR of roughly 7 to 11 cycles. TCRdb reprocessed the 5' RACE reads via MiXCR and lists one record per CDR3 protein. The sample has approximately 810,000 distinct CDR3 sequences, 29% seen once. This sample is part of a study of blood T cells in healthy people across ages. Study-wide results and caveats: Relative to aged donors, long-lived donors carried more naive CD4+ cells and displayed higher diversity. Shifts in expanded clonotypes may have been confounded by donor CMV status, which was unknown. With age, beta diversity per million T cells declined roughly linearly, significantly by approximately 41.

This chain uses TRBV25-1 with TRBJ1-5; 8 nucleotides match TRBD1. Material: blood. This clonotype was sampled from a woman older than 75 in good health. CDR3 region: CASRSTGDNQPQHF. The CDR3 nucleotides are TGTGCCAGCAGATCGACAGGGGACAATCAGCCCCAGCATTTT.